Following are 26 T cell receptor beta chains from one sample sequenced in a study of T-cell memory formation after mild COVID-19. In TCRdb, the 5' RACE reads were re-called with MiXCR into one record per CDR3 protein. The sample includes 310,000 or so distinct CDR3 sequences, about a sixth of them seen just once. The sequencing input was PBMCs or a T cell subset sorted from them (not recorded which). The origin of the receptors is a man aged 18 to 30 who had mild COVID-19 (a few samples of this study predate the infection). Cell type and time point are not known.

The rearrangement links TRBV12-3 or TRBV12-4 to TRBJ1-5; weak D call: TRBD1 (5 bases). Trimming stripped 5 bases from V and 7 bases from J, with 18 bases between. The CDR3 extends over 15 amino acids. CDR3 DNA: TGTGCCAGCAGTCCGTCTGGGGGAGGCGAGCAGCCCCAGCATTTT. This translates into CASSPSGGGEQPQHF.

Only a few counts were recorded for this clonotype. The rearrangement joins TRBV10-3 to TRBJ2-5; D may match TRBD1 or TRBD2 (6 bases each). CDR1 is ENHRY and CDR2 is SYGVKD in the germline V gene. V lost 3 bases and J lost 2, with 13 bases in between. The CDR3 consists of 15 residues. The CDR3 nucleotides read TGTGCCATCAGTGACAAAGGGGGGAGACAAGAGACCCAGTACTTC. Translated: CAISDKGGRQETQYF.

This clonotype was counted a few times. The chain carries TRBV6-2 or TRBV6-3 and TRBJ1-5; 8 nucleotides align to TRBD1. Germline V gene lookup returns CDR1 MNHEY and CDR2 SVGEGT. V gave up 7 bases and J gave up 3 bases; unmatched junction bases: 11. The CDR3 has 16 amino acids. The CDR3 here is CASIRAGTGSNQPQHF. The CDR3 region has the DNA TGTGCCAGCATTCGGGCCGGGACAGGCTCCAATCAGCCCCAGCATTTT.

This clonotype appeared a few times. DNA of the CDR3: TGTGCCAGCAGCCAAAGGACGGGCGTCCTTAGCACAGATACGCAGTATTTT. This gives the protein CASSQRTGVLSTDTQYF. This rearrangement joins TRBV11-2 to TRBJ2-3, with D unresolved. This CDR3 spans 17 amino acids. Looked up from germline, CDR1 is SGHAT and CDR2 is FQNNGV. The ends were cut back, 5 bases at V and 0 bases at J, with 18 bases in the middle.

The CDR3: CASSLQGVRYEQYF. The CDR3 region has the DNA TGTGCCAGCAGTTTGCAGGGGGTGAGGTACGAGCAGTACTTC. The chain recombines TRBV28 with TRBJ2-7; 7 bases match TRBD1. The CDR3 sequence is 14 residues long. CDR1 is MDHEN, CDR2 SYDVKM, per germline. V trimming: 3 bases; J trimming: 4 bases; junction bases outside the gene matches: 6.

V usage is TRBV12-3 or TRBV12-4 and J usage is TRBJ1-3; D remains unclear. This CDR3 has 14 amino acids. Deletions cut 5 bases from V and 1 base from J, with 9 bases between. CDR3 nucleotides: TGTGCCAGCAGTGGTACGGGTTCTGGAAACACCATATATTTT. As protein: CASSGTGSGNTIYF.

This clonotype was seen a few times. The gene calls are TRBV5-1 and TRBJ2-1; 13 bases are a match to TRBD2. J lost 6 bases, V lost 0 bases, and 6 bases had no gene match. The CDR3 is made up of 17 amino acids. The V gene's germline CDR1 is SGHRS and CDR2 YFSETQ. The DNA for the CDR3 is TGCGCCAGCAGCTTGGCCTCGACTAGCGGGGGGACCAATGAGCAGTTCTTC. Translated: CASSLASTSGGTNEQFF.

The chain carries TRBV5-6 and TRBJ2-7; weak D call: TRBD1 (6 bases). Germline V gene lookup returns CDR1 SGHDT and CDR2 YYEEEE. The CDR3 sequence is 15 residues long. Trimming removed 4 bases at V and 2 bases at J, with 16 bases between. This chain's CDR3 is CASSPTGLTTYEQYV. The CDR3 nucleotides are TGTGCCAGCAGCCCAACAGGGTTAACGACCTACGAGCAGTACGTC.

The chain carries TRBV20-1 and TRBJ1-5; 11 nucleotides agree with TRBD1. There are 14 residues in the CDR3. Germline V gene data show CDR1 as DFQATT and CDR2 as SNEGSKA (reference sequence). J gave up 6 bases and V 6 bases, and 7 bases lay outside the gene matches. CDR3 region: CSAVDRGLSQPQHF. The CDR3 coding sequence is TGCAGTGCAGTGGACAGGGGGCTGTCTCAGCCCCAGCATTTT.

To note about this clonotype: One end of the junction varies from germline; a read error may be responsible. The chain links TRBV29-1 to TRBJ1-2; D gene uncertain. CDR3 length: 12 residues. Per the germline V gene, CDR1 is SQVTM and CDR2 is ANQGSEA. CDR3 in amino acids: CSVRSGNYGYTF. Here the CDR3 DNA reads TGCAGCGTCAGGAGTGGAAACTATGGCTACACATTC.

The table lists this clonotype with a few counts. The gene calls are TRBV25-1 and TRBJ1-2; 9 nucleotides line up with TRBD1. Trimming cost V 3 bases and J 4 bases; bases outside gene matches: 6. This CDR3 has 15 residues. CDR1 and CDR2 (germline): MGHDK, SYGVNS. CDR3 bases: TGTGCCAGCAGTGATGGGGGACAGGGCGGCTATGGCTACACCTTC. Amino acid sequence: CASSDGGQGGYGYTF.

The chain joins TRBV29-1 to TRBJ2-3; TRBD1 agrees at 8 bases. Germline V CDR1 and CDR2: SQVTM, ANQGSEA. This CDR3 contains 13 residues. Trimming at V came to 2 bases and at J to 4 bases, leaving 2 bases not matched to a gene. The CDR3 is CSVEQGAADTQYF. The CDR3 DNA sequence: TGCAGCGTTGAACAGGGGGCGGCAGATACGCAGTATTTT.

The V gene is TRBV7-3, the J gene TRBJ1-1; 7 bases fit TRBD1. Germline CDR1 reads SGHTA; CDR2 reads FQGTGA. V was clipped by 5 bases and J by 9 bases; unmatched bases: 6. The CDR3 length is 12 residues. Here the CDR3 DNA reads TGTGCCAGCAGCCCCCAGGGGGGTCAAGCTTTCTTT. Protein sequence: CASSPQGGQAFF.

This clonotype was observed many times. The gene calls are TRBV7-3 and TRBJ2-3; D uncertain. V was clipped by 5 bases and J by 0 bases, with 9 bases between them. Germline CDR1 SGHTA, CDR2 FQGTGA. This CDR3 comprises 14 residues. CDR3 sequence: CASSPSMSTDTQYF. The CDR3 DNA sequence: TGTGCCAGCAGCCCTTCGATGAGCACAGATACGCAGTATTTT.

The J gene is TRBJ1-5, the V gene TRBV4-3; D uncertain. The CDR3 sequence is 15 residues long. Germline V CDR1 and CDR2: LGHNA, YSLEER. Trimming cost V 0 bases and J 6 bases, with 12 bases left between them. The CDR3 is CASSQERRGGQPQHF. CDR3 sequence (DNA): TGCGCCAGCAGCCAAGAACGGCGTGGCGGTCAGCCCCAGCATTTT.

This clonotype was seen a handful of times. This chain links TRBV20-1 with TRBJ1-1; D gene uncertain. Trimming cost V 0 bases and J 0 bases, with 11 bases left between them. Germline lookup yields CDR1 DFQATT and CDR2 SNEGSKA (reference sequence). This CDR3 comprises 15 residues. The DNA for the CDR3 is TGCAGTGCTAGAGATTGGCGTGCTATGAACACTGAAGCTTTCTTT. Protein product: CSARDWRAMNTEAFF.

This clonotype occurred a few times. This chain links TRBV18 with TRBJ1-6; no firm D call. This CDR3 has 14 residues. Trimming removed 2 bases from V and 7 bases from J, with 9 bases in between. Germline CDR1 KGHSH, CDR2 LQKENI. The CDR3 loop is CASSPNAENSPLHF. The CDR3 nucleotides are TGTGCCAGCTCACCAAACGCCGAGAATTCACCCCTCCACTTT.

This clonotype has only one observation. The CDR3 DNA reads as TGCAGCGTTGAGGTCATTGAGCAGTTCTTC. Amino acids: CSVEVIEQFF. V and J are TRBV29-1 and TRBJ2-1; unclear D gene. There are 10 residues in the CDR3. The V and J ends lost 3 bases and 9 bases respectively, with 6 bases between them. CDR1 is SQVTM and CDR2 is ANQGSEA in the germline V gene.

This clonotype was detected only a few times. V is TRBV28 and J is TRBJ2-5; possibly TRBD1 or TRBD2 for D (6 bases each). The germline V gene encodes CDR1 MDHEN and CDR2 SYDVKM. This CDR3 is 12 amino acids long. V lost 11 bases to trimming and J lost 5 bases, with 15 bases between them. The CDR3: CARGPEGETQYF. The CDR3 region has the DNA TGTGCCCGGGGGCCAGAGGGGGAGACCCAGTACTTC. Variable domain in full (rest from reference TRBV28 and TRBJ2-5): DVKVTQSSRYLVKRTGEKVFLECVQDMDHENMFWYRQDPGLGLRLIYFSYDVKMKEKGDIPEGYSVSREKKERFSLILESASTNQTSMYLCARGPEGETQYFGPGTRLLVL.

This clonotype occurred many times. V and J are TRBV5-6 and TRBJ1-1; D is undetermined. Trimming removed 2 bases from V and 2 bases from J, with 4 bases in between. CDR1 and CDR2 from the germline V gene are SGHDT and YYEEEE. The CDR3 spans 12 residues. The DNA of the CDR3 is TGTGCCAGCAGCTTCTCTAACACTGAAGCTTTCTTT. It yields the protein CASSFSNTEAFF.

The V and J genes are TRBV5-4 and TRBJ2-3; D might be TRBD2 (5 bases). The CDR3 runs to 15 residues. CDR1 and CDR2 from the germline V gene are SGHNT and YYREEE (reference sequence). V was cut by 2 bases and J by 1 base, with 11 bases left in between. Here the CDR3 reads CASSLIAGRTDTQYF. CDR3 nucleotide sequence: TGTGCCAGCAGCTTAATTGCGGGCCGCACAGATACGCAGTATTTT.

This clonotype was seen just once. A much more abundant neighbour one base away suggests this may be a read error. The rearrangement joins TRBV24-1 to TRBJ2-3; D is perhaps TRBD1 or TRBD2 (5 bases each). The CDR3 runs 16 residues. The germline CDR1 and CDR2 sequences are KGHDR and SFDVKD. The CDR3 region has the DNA TGTGCCACCAGTGATTCGGGGACGGCTAGCACAGATACGAAGTATTTT. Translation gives CATSDSGTASTDTKYF.

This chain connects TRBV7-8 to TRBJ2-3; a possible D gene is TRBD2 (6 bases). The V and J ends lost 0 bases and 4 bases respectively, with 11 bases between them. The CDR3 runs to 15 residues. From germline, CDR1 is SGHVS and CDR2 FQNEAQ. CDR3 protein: CASSLAGGNADTQYF. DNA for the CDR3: TGTGCCAGCAGCTTAGCCGGGGGAAACGCAGATACGCAGTATTTT.

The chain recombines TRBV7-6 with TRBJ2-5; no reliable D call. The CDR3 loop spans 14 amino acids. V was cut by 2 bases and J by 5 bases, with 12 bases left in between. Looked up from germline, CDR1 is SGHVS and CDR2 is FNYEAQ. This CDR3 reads CASSLLWVGETQYF. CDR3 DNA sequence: TGTGCCAGCAGCTTACTTTGGGTAGGGGAGACCCAGTACTTC.

The CDR3, as DNA: TGTGCCGCGGCTAGCGGGGGGTTAGATACGCAGTATTTT. Amino acids: CAAASGGLDTQYF. The chain uses TRBV12-3 or TRBV12-4 and TRBJ2-3; 11 nucleotides line up with TRBD2. The length of the CDR3 is 13 residues. Germline trimming cut 11 bases from V and 5 bases from J; bases unmatched to any gene: 6.

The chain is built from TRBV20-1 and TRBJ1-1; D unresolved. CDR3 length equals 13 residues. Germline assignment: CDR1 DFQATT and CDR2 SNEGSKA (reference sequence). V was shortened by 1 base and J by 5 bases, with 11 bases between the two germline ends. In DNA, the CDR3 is TGCAGTGCTAGAGTTCAACAGCAGACTGAAGCTTTCTTT. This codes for CSARVQQQTEAFF.